This T cell receptor beta chain was obtained from a study of sequential checkpoint blockade in melanoma. Study-wide background: Randomization was 1:1 between first-line nivolumab→ipilimumab and ipilimumab→nivolumab. Each arm's sequence ended with maintenance nivolumab. After nivolumab or ipilimumab alone, roughly 20 patients had week-13 rebiopsies.

Treatment meaning: randomized to nivolumab then ipilimumab (arm A) or the reverse (arm B). The assay was immunoSEQ multiplex PCR, and TCRdb's table has in-frame clones only and misses some. The sample includes over 4,000 clones, approximately 25% of them seen just once. Study results and limitations: PD-L1 staining and CD8+ counts, not mutational load, tracked tumor T-cell clonality.

This clone was detected a few times. What it recognizes is unknown. The clonotype comes from a human donor with melanoma. The sequencing used tumor tissue (inferred from file names), collected from a patient given nivolumab and ipilimumab in sequence.

The CDR3 is CAWSRGGGLETQYF. The DNA of the CDR3 is TGTGCCTGGAGTCGTGGGGGTGGTCTAGAGACCCAGTACTTC. The genes are TRBV30 and TRBJ2-5; D possibly uses TRBD1 or TRBD2 (5 bases each). Germline assignment: CDR1 GTSNPN and CDR2 SVGIG (reference sequence). Deletions cut 2 bases from V and 4 bases from J, with 14 bases between. The CDR3 length is 14 residues.